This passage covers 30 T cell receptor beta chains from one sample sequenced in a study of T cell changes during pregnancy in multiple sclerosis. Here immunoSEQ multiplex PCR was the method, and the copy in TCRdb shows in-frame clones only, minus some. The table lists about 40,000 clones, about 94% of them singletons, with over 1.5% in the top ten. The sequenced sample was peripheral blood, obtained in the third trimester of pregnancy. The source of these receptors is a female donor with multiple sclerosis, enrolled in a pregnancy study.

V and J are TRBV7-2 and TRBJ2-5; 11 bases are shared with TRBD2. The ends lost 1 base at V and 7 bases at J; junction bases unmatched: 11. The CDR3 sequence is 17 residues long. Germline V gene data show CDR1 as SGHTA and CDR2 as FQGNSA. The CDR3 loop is CASSLVGVAGGPGTQYF. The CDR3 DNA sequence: TGTGCCAGCAGCTTAGTTGGCGTAGCGGGAGGGCCGGGGACCCAGTACTTC.

CDR3 in amino acids: CASSPPETSGGADYGYTF. The CDR3 nucleotides read TGTGCCAGCTCACCACCGGAAACGTCAGGGGGCGCTGACTATGGCTACACCTTC. The V call is TRBV18, the J call TRBJ1-2, with 8 bases that match TRBD1. The CDR3 consists of 18 residues. V lost 0 bases to trimming and J lost 3 bases; unmatched junction nucleotides: 12. Germline lookup yields CDR1 KGHSH and CDR2 LQKENI.

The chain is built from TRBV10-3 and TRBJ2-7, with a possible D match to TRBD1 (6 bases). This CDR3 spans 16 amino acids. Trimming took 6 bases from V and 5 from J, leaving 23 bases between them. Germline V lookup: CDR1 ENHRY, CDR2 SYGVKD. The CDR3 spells CAIRTRTVTLWDEQYF. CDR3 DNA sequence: TGTGCCATCAGAACCCGGACAGTAACCCTTTGGGACGAGCAGTACTTC.

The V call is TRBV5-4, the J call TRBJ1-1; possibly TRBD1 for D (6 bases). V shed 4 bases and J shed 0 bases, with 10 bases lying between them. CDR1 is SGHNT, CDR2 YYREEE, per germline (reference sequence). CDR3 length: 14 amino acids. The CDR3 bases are TGTGCCAGCAGCATCGGACAGTTGAACACTGAAGCTTTCTTT. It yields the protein CASSIGQLNTEAFF.

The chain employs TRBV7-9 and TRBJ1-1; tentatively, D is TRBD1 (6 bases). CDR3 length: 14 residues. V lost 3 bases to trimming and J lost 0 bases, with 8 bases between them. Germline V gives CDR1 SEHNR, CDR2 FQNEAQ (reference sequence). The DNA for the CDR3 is TGTGCCAGCAGCTTTCCAGGGGTGAACACTGAAGCTTTCTTT. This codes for CASSFPGVNTEAFF. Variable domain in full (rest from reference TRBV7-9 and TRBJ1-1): DTGVSQNPRHKITKRGQNVTFRCDPISEHNRLYWYRQTLGQGPEFLTYFQNEAQLEKSRLLSDRFSAERPKGSFSTLEIQRTEQGDSAMYLCASSFPGVNTEAFFGQGTRLTVV.

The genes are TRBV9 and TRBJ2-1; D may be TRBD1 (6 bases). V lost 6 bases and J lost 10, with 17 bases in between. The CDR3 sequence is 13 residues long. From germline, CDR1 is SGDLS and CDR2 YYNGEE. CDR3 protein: CASNRDPVGEQFF. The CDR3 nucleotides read TGTGCCAGCAACAGGGACCCCGTCGGGGAGCAGTTCTTC.

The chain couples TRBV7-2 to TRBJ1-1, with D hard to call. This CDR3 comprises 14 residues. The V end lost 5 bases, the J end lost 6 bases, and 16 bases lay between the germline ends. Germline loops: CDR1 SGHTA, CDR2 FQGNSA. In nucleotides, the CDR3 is TGTGCCAGCAGCCGGCAGGCAGGAATGTCTGAAGCTTTCTTT. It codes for CASSRQAGMSEAFF.

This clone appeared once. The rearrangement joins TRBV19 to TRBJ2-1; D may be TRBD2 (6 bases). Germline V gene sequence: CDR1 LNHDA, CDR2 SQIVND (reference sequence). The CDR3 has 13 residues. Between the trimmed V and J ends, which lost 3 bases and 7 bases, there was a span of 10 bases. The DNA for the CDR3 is TGTGCCAGTAGTATCGGCGGACTAAATGAGCAGTTCTTC. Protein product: CASSIGGLNEQFF.

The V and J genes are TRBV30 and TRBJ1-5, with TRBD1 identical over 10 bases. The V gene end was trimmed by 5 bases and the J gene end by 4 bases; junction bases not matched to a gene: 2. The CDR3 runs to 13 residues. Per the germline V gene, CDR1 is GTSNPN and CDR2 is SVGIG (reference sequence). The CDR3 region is CAWAGQGNQPQHF. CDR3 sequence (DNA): TGTGCCTGGGCGGGACAGGGGAATCAGCCCCAGCATTTT.

The CDR3 sequence: CASTPLGAGDGYTF. The CDR3 region has the DNA TGTGCCAGTACCCCCCTGGGGGCAGGGGATGGCTACACCTTC. J is TRBJ1-2 and V is TRBV19, with D perhaps TRBD1 (6 bases). Between the trimmed V and J ends, which lost 7 bases and 6 bases, there was a span of 18 bases. The length of the CDR3 is 14 residues. The germline V gene has CDR1 LNHDA and CDR2 SQIVND (reference sequence). Drawing the rest from reference TRBV19 and TRBJ1-2, the complete variable domain is DGGITQSPKYLFRKEGQNVTLSCEQNLNHDAMYWYRQDPGQGLRLIYYSQIVNDFQKGDIAEGYSVSREKKESFPLTVTSAQKNPTAFYLCASTPLGAGDGYTFGSGTRLTVV.

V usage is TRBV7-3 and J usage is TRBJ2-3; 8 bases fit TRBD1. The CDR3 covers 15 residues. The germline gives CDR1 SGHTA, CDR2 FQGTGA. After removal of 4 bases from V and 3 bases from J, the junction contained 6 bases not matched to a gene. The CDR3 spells CASSSRTGSTDTQYF. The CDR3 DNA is TGTGCCAGCAGCTCCCGGACAGGGTCAACAGATACGCAGTATTTT.

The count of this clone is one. In DNA, the CDR3 is TGTGCCAGCAGTTCGTTATCTGGGGGGAAAGAGACCCAGTACTTC. Protein: CASSSLSGGKETQYF. The chain recombines TRBV28 with TRBJ2-5; maybe TRBD2 (6 bases). Germline V gene sequence: CDR1 MDHEN, CDR2 SYDVKM. V was cut by 4 bases and J by 3 bases, with 15 bases left in between. The CDR3 extends over 15 amino acids. Based on the CDR3 plus reference TRBV28 and TRBJ2-5, the full variable domain is DVKVTQSSRYLVKRTGEKVFLECVQDMDHENMFWYRQDPGLGLRLIYFSYDVKMKEKGDIPEGYSVSREKKERFSLILESASTNQTSMYLCASSSLSGGKETQYFGPGTRLLVL.

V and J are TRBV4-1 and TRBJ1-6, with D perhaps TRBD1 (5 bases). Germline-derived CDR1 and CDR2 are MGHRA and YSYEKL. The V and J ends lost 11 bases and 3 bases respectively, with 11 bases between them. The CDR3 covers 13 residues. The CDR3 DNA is TGCGCCGCGGGGGGACTCTATAATTCACCCCTCCACTTT. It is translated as CAAGGLYNSPLHF.

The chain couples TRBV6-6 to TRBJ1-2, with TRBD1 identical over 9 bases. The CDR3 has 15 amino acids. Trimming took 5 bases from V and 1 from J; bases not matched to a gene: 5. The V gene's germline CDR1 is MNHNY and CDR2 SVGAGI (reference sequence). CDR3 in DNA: TGTGCCAGCAGTAACGGACAGGGGAGTAACTATGGCTACACCTTC. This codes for CASSNGQGSNYGYTF.

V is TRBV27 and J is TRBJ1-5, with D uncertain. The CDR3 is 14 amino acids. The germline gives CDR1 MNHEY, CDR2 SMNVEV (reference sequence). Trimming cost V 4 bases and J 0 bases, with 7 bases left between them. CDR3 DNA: TGTGCCAGCAGTTCAACCTATAGCAATCAGCCCCAGCATTTT. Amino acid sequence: CASSSTYSNQPQHF.

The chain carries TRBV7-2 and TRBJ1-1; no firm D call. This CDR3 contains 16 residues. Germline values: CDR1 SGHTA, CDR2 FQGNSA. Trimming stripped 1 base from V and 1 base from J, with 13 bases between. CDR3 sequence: CASSLDRPGGNTEAFF. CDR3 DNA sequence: TGTGCCAGCAGCTTAGATCGGCCGGGAGGGAACACTGAAGCTTTCTTT.

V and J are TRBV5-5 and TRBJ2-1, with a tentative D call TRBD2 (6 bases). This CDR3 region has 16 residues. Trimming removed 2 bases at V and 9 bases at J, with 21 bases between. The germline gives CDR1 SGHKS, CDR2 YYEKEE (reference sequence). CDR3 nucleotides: TGTGCCAGCAGCTTAAGGCGCGGCGGGGTTGCGGGTGAGCAGTTCTTC. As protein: CASSLRRGGVAGEQFF.

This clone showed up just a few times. CDR3 sequence (DNA): TGCGCCAGCAGCTTGGGACTAGCGGTGAACAATGAGCAGTTCTTC. It yields the protein CASSLGLAVNNEQFF. The J gene is TRBJ2-1, the V gene TRBV5-1, with 9 bases aligning to TRBD2. The CDR3 spans 15 residues. Per the germline V gene, CDR1 is SGHRS and CDR2 is YFSETQ. V shed 0 bases and J 5 bases; nucleotides not matched to a gene: 3.

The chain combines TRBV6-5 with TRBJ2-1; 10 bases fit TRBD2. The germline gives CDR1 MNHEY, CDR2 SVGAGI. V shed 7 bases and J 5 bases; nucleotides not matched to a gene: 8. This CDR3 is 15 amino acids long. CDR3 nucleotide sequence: TGTGCCAGCAAACCTAGCGGGAGTCTTAACAATGAGCAGTTCTTC. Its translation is CASKPSGSLNNEQFF.

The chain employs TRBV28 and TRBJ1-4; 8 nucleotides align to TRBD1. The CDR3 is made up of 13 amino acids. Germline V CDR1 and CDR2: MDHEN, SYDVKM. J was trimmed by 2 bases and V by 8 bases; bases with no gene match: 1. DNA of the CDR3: TGTGCCAGCGGACAGGGTACTAATGAAAAACTGTTTTTT. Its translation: CASGQGTNEKLFF.

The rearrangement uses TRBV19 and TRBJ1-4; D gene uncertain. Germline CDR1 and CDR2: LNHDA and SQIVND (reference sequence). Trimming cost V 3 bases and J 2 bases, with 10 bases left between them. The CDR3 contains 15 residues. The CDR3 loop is CASSITGGTNEKLFF. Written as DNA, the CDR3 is TGTGCCAGTAGTATTACGGGAGGTACTAATGAAAAACTGTTTTTT.

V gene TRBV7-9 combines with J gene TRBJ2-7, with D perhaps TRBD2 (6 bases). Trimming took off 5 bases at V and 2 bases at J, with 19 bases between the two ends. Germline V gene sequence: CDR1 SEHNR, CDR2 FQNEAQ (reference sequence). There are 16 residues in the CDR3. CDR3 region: CASSQLGGSGAYEQYF. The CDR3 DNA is TGTGCCAGCAGCCAATTAGGCGGTAGCGGAGCCTACGAGCAGTACTTC. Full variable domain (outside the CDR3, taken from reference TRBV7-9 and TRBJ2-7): DTGVSQNPRHKITKRGQNVTFRCDPISEHNRLYWYRQTLGQGPEFLTYFQNEAQLEKSRLLSDRFSAERPKGSFSTLEIQRTEQGDSAMYLCASSQLGGSGAYEQYFGPGTRLTVT.

This CDR3 reads CASSSQGNYGYTF. The CDR3 nucleotides read TGTGCCAGCAGTTCCCAGGGGAACTATGGCTACACCTTC. The chain employs TRBV6-6 and TRBJ1-2; possibly TRBD1 for D (6 bases). Germline lookup yields CDR1 MNHNY and CDR2 SVGAGI (reference sequence). V lost 4 bases, J lost 2 bases, and 8 bases lay in between. There are 13 residues in the CDR3.

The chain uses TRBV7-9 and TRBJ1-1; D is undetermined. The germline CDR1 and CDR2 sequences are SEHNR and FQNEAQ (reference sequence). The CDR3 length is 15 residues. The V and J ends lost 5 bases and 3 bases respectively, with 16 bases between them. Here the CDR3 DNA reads TGTGCCAGCAGCCCACTGGGAGGCCTCGACACTGAAGCTTTCTTT. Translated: CASSPLGGLDTEAFF.

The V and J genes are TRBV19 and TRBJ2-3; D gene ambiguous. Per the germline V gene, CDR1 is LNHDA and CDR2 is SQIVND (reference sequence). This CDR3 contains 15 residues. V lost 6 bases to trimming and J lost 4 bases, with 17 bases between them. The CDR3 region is CASSYYASSADTQYF. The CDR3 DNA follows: TGTGCCAGTAGCTACTACGCCTCGTCTGCAGATACGCAGTATTTT. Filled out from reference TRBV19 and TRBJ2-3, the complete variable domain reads DGGITQSPKYLFRKEGQNVTLSCEQNLNHDAMYWYRQDPGQGLRLIYYSQIVNDFQKGDIAEGYSVSREKKESFPLTVTSAQKNPTAFYLCASSYYASSADTQYFGPGTRLTVL.

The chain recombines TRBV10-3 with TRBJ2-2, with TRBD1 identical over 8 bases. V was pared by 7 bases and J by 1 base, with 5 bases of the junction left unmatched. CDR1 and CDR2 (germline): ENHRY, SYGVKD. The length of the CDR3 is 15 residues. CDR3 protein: CAIMRTGRNTGELFF. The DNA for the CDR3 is TGTGCCATCATGAGGACAGGGCGGAACACCGGGGAGCTGTTTTTT.

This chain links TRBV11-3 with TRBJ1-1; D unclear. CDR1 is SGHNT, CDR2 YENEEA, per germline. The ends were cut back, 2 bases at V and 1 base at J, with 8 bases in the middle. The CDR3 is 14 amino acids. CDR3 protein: CASSLFGGNTEAFF. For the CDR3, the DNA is TGTGCCAGCAGCTTATTTGGCGGGAACACTGAAGCTTTCTTT.

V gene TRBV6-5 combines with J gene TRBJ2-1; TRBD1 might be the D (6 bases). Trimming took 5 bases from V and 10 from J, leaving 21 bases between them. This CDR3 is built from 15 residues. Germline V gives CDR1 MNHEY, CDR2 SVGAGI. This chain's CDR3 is CASSPHGTLIREQFF. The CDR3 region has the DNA TGTGCCAGCAGTCCGCACGGGACATTGATACGAGAGCAGTTCTTC.

The CDR3: CASSMTDRAPGELFF. As DNA, the CDR3 is TGTGCCAGTAGTATGACGGACAGGGCTCCCGGGGAGCTGTTTTTT. V is TRBV19 and J is TRBJ2-2, with 8 bases lining up with TRBD1. This CDR3 is 15 amino acids long. Per the germline V gene, CDR1 is LNHDA and CDR2 is SQIVND (reference sequence). Losses at the gene ends were 3 bases for V and 6 bases for J; bases not matched to a gene: 6.

DNA for the CDR3: TGCGCCAGCAGCACGGCGGAGACTAGCGGGGAGTACGAGCAGTACTTC. Protein product: CASSTAETSGEYEQYF. This chain joins TRBV5-1 and TRBJ2-7; 11 bases map to TRBD2. This CDR3 has 16 residues. The V gene end was trimmed by 4 bases and the J gene end by 4 bases; junction bases not matched to a gene: 10. Germline values: CDR1 SGHRS, CDR2 YFSETQ.